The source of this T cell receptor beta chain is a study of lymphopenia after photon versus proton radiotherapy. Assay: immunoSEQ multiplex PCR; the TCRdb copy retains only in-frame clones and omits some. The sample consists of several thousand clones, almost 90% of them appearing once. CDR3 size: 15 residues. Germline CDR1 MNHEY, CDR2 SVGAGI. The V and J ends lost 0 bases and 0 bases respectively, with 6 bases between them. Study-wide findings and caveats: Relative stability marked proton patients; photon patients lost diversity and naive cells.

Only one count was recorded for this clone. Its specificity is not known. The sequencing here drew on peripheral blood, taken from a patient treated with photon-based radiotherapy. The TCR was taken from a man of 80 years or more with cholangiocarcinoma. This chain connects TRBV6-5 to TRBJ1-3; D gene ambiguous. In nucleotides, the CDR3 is TGTGCCAGCAGTTACTCCCGGGGCTCTGGAAACACCATATATTTT. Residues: CASSYSRGSGNTIYF.